Listed below are T cell receptor beta chains from one sample, sequenced in a study of long-term antiretroviral therapy in people with HIV. Assay: immunoSEQ multiplex PCR; the TCRdb copy retains only in-frame clones and omits some. The sample lists 25,000 to 35,000 clones, roughly 97% occurring once. The sequences come from unsorted PBMCs, collected 6.9 years after starting antiretroviral therapy. The receptors were sampled from a man younger than 40 with HIV. Both conserved end residues are part of each CDR3. D genes are given only for firm matches. The size entry is marked missing in some rows and otherwise reads once, few, many or a size class.

clone size: .; D gene: TRBD1; J gene: TRBJ1-1; V gene: TRBV14; CDR3 DNA: TGTGCCAGCTTGACAGGGGGACCCATTGAAGCTTTCTTT; CDR3 protein: CASLTGGPIEAFF
clone size: .; D gene: .; J gene: TRBJ2-7; V gene: TRBV11-2; CDR3 DNA: TGTGCCAGCAGCTTAACCGGGACCTACAATGGTCACGAGCAGTACTTC; CDR3 protein: CASSLTGTYNGHEQYF
clone size: .; D gene: .; J gene: TRBJ1-1; V gene: TRBV7-9; CDR3 DNA: TGTGCCAGCAGCCTAGAAGGGAACACTGAAGCTTTCTTT; CDR3 protein: CASSLEGNTEAFF
clone size: .; D gene: .; J gene: TRBJ2-3; V gene: TRBV11-2; CDR3 DNA: TGTGCCAGCAGCCTACTCGGGGATACGCAGTATTTT; CDR3 protein: CASSLLGDTQYF
clone size: .; D gene: TRBD2; J gene: TRBJ2-3; V gene: TRBV4-1; CDR3 DNA: TGCGCCAGCAGCCTAAGCGGGGGGGCAGATACGCAGTATTTT; CDR3 protein: CASSLSGGADTQYF
clone size: once; D gene: .; J gene: TRBJ1-4; V gene: TRBV4-3; CDR3 DNA: TGCGCCAGCAGCCAAGAAGTGGGCAATGAAAAACTGTTTTTT; CDR3 protein: CASSQEVGNEKLFF
clone size: .; D gene: TRBD1; J gene: TRBJ2-3; V gene: TRBV19; CDR3 DNA: TGTGCCAGTAGTTTCACGGGACAGGGGTTAGATACGCAGTATTTT; CDR3 protein: CASSFTGQGLDTQYF
clone size: .; D gene: .; J gene: TRBJ2-7; V gene: TRBV9; CDR3 DNA: TGTGCCAGCAGCGGAATACTGGGCGAGCAGTACTTC; CDR3 protein: CASSGILGEQYF
clone size: .; D gene: .; J gene: TRBJ1-2; V gene: TRBV5-4; CDR3 DNA: TGTGCCAGCAGCTCTACAGGGAACTATGGCTACACCTTC; CDR3 protein: CASSSTGNYGYTF
clone size: .; D gene: TRBD2; J gene: TRBJ2-7; V gene: TRBV5-1; CDR3 DNA: TGCGCCAGCAGACCCACGACTAGCTCCACGTTTGTCTACGAGCAGTACTTC; CDR3 protein: CASRPTTSSTFVYEQYF
clone size: .; D gene: .; J gene: TRBJ2-7; V gene: TRBV5-1; CDR3 DNA: TGCGCCAGCAGCTTGGGAAACAGACACCTCTACGAGCAGTACTTC; CDR3 protein: CASSLGNRHLYEQYF
clone size: .; D gene: .; J gene: TRBJ1-4; V gene: TRBV7-6; CDR3 DNA: TGTGCCAGCAGCCGAGTAACTAATGAAAAACTGTTTTTT; CDR3 protein: CASSRVTNEKLFF
clone size: .; D gene: .; J gene: TRBJ1-1; V gene: TRBV7-2; CDR3 DNA: TGTGCCAGCAGCTTAGGCGCCCTTAACACTGAAGCTTTCTTT; CDR3 protein: CASSLGALNTEAFF
clone size: once; D gene: TRBD1; J gene: TRBJ1-4; V gene: TRBV9; CDR3 DNA: TGTGCCAGCAGCGGAGGAGGTCAGGGGGTAGGTGAAAAACTGTTTTTT; CDR3 protein: CASSGGGQGVGEKLFF
clone size: .; D gene: .; J gene: TRBJ2-7; V gene: TRBV29-1; CDR3 DNA: TGCAGCGTTGCCAGGGAGACCTACGAGCAGTACTTC; CDR3 protein: CSVARETYEQYF
clone size: .; D gene: TRBD2; J gene: TRBJ2-1; V gene: TRBV19; CDR3 DNA: TGTGCCAGTAGTATTTGGACCGGGGGGGCCACGAATGAGCAGTTCTTC; CDR3 protein: CASSIWTGGATNEQFF
clone size: .; D gene: .; J gene: TRBJ2-1; V gene: TRBV7-7; CDR3 DNA: TGTGCTAGCAGCCCAGGGTACAACAATGAGCAGTTCTTC; CDR3 protein: CASSPGYNNEQFF
clone size: .; D gene: TRBD1; J gene: TRBJ1-6; V gene: TRBV27; CDR3 DNA: TGTGCCAGCAGTTACTGGACAGGAGATAATTCACCCCTCCACTTT; CDR3 protein: CASSYWTGDNSPLHF
clone size: .; D gene: .; J gene: TRBJ1-1; V gene: TRBV29-1; CDR3 DNA: TGCAGCGTTGGGGGGGCAGGGGATTTCCAAGCTTTCTTT; CDR3 protein: CSVGGAGDFQAFF
clone size: .; D gene: .; J gene: TRBJ1-5; V gene: TRBV7-8; CDR3 DNA: TGTGCCAGCAGCTTCGGACAGATATATAGCAATCAGCCCCAGCATTTT; CDR3 protein: CASSFGQIYSNQPQHF
clone size: .; D gene: .; J gene: TRBJ2-7; V gene: TRBV5-4; CDR3 DNA: TGTGCCAGCAGCTTGTACTCTCACGGGGGCCACTCCTACGAGCAGTACTTC; CDR3 protein: CASSLYSHGGHSYEQYF
clone size: .; D gene: .; J gene: TRBJ1-5; V gene: TRBV6-1; CDR3 DNA: TGTGCCAGCAGTGAAGTGGGTGGGATCTATCAGCCCCAGCATTTT; CDR3 protein: CASSEVGGIYQPQHF
clone size: .; D gene: TRBD1; J gene: TRBJ1-2; V gene: TRBV29-1; CDR3 DNA: TGCAGCGTTTATGCGGGACAGGGGTTACATGGCTACACCTTC; CDR3 protein: CSVYAGQGLHGYTF
clone size: .; D gene: .; J gene: TRBJ2-7; V gene: TRBV9; CDR3 DNA: TGTGCCAGCAGCGTGGACGGGTCCTCCTACGAGCAGTACTTC; CDR3 protein: CASSVDGSSYEQYF
clone size: once; D gene: .; J gene: TRBJ2-7; V gene: TRBV13; CDR3 DNA: TGTGCCAGCAGCAGCGGGCAGGGGGAGTACGAGCAGTACTTC; CDR3 protein: CASSSGQGEYEQYF
clone size: .; D gene: .; J gene: TRBJ1-3; V gene: TRBV6-6; CDR3 DNA: TGTGCCAGCAGTTACGAGGGAATCTCTGGAAACACCATATATTTT; CDR3 protein: CASSYEGISGNTIYF
clone size: .; D gene: TRBD1; J gene: TRBJ1-2; V gene: TRBV29-1; CDR3 DNA: TGCAGCGTCGAAGGGCAGGGGGCGCATGGCTACACCTTC; CDR3 protein: CSVEGQGAHGYTF
clone size: .; D gene: .; J gene: TRBJ2-7; V gene: TRBV18; CDR3 DNA: TGTGCCAGCTCACCACCAAACGTCTCCTACGAGCAGTACTTC; CDR3 protein: CASSPPNVSYEQYF
clone size: once; D gene: .; J gene: TRBJ2-7; V gene: TRBV11-2; CDR3 DNA: TGTGCCAGCAGCTCAGACAGCTTCTACGAGCAGTACTTC; CDR3 protein: CASSSDSFYEQYF
clone size: .; D gene: .; J gene: TRBJ2-1; V gene: TRBV5-1; CDR3 DNA: TGCGCCAGCAGTCGAGGAACTAGCCAGGGCAATGAGCAGTTCTTC; CDR3 protein: CASSRGTSQGNEQFF
clone size: .; D gene: .; J gene: TRBJ1-1; V gene: TRBV6-4; CDR3 DNA: TGTGCCAGCAGTGCCACGACCGGGACCCTTGATAGAACTGAAGCTTTCTTT; CDR3 protein: CASSATTGTLDRTEAFF